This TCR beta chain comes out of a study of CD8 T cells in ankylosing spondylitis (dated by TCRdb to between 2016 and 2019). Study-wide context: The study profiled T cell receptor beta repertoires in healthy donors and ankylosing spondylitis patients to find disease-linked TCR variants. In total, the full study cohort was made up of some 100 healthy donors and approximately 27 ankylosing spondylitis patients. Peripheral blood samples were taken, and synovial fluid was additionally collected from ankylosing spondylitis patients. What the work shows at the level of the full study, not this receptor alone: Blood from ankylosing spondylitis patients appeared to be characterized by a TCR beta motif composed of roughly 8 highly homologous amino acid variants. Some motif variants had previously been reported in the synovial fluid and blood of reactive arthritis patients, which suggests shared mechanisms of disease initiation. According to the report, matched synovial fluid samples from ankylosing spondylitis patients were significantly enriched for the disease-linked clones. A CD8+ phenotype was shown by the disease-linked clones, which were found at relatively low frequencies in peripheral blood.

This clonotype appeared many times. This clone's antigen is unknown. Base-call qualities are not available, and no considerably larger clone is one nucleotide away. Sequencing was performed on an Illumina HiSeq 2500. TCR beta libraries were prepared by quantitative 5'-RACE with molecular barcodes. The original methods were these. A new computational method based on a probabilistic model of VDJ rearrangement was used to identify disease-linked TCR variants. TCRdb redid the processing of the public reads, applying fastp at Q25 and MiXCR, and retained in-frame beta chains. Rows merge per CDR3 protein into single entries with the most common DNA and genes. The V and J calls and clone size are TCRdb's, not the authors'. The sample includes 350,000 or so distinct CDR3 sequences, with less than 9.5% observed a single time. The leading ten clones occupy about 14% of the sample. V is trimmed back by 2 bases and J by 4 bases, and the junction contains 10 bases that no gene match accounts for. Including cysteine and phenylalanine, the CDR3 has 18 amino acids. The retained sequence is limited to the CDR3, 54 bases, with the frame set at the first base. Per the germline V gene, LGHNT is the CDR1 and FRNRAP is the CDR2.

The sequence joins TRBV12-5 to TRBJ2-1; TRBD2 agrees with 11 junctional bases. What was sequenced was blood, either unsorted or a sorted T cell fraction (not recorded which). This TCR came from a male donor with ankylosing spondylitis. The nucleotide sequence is TGTGCTAGTGGTTTGAAACTCGGGACTAGCGGATCGTACAATGAGCAGTTCTTC. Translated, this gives CASGLKLGTSGSYNEQFF. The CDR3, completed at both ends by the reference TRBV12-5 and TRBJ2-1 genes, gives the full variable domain DARVTQTPRHKVTEMGQEVTMRCQPILGHNTVFWYRQTMMQGLELLAYFRNRAPLDDSGMPKDRFSAEMPDATLATLKIQPSEPRDSAVYFCASGLKLGTSGSYNEQFFGPGTRLTVL.